This T cell receptor (beta chain) emerged from a study of T-cell memory formation after mild COVID-19. Ten or more counts support this clonotype. TCRdb independently ran MiXCR on the 5' RACE reads; one entry per CDR3 protein. Here the sample spans hundreds of thousands of distinct CDR3 sequences, about 23% being singletons. V gave up 3 bases and J gave up 4 bases, with 3 bases separating them. Germline V gene sequence: CDR1 SEHNR, CDR2 FQNEAQ (reference sequence). The CDR3 runs 12 residues. The J gene is TRBJ2-2, the V gene TRBV7-9, with no clear D. The receptor's source is an adult woman who had mild COVID-19 (a few samples of this study predate the infection). Cell type and time point are not known. The sequenced sample consisted of PBMCs or a T cell subset sorted from them (not recorded which). CDR3 region: CASSFSTGELFF. CDR3 nucleotides: TGTGCCAGCAGCTTCTCCACCGGGGAGCTGTTTTTT. Filled out from reference TRBV7-9 and TRBJ2-2, the complete variable domain reads DTGVSQNPRHKITKRGQNVTFRCDPISEHNRLYWYRQTLGQGPEFLTYFQNEAQLEKSRLLSDRFSAERPKGSFSTLEIQRTEQGDSAMYLCASSFSTGELFFGEGSRLTVL.